A single sample gave rise to the 4 T cell receptor beta chains below, sequenced in a study of CD4+ T cells in melanoma. Sequenced by immunoSEQ multiplex PCR; TCRdb stores in-frame clones only, minus some. The table records over 100,000 clones, approximately 90% of them present only once. Sample: peripheral blood. The receptors come from a human donor with melanoma.

This clone occurred once. The chain has TRBV18 and TRBJ1-1, with 8 bases matching TRBD1. Per germline, CDR1 KGHSH and CDR2 LQKENI. V dropped 9 bases and J dropped 0; count of bases not matched to a gene: 3. The CDR3 has 13 amino acids. The CDR3 loop is CASRQGMNTEAFF. In nucleotides, the CDR3 is TGTGCCAGTAGACAGGGGATGAACACTGAAGCTTTCTTT.

This clone was seen a few times. The chain combines TRBV19 with TRBJ1-1; D ambiguous. Trimming left V 7 bases short and J 3 bases short, with 15 bases between. This CDR3 contains 14 residues. Germline V CDR1 and CDR2: LNHDA, SQIVND (reference sequence). CDR3 sequence reads: CASNSVGMDTEAFF. The CDR3 nucleotides read TGTGCCAGTAACTCAGTGGGGATGGACACTGAAGCTTTCTTT.

The V and J genes are TRBV4-1 and TRBJ1-5; D unclear. V lost 3 bases to trimming and J lost 2 bases, with 20 bases between them. The CDR3 extends over 18 amino acids. Germline CDR1 is MGHRA and CDR2 is YSYEKL. CDR3 bases: TGCGCCAGCAGCCAGAGAGCCGTGCGGGCGATGGGCAATCAGCCCCAGCATTTT. Its translation is CASSQRAVRAMGNQPQHF.

This chain links TRBV6-4 with TRBJ2-1; the match to TRBD2 covers 11 bases. This CDR3 region has 15 residues. V lost 3 bases, J lost 4 bases, and 2 bases stayed unmatched. Looked up from germline, CDR1 is MRHNA and CDR2 is SNTAGT. The CDR3 sequence: CASSELAGVYNEQFF. The CDR3 coding sequence is TGTGCCAGCAGTGAACTAGCGGGAGTATACAATGAGCAGTTCTTC.